This TCR beta chain emerged from a study of molecular identifiers for immune sequencing clone quantification. At the level of the study: Replicates split RNA from about 20,000 or 100,000 naive CD8 cells five ways, and the researchers sequenced four portions. Study-wide points: Clones exceeding 20 RNA copies carried over 97% of effector molecules but under 1% of naive-cell molecules.

Making the bulk TCR libraries relied on previously described methods and listed TCR primers. A single record per CDR3 protein comes from TCRdb applying MiXCR to the PCR reads. The data hold roughly 630,000 distinct CDR3 sequences, with over 25% observed a single time. This clonotype has a handful of counts. Its antigen is not known. Germline V gene sequence: CDR1 MDHEN, CDR2 SYDVKM. CDR3 length equals 13 residues. With 3 bases removed from V and 5 bases from J, the gap between germline ends came to 11 bases. Sequencing was done on a sample of naive CD8+ T cells from blood, with Jurkat cell RNA spiked in. Indicated subset: FACS-sorted CD8+CD4-CCR7+CD45RA+ naive T cells. J is TRBJ2-7 and V is TRBV28; tentatively, D is TRBD2 (5 bases). The TCR sequence derives from a human donor in good health. Some libraries in this study had Jurkat cell RNA spiked in. CDR3 protein: CASSFRGFHEQYF. In nucleotides, the CDR3 is TGTGCCAGCAGTTTTCGAGGGTTCCACGAGCAGTACTTC.